Following are 27 T cell receptor beta chains from one sample sequenced in a study of T-cell reconstitution after alpha-beta-depleted transplantation in children. Unique molecular identifiers were incorporated when the TCRbeta library was constructed. TCRdb processed the PCR reads anew with MiXCR; each CDR3 protein has one entry. Of around 700,000 distinct CDR3 sequences listed, approximately 14% are singletons. The sample here was PBMCs, taken before TCRalphabeta/CD19-depleted stem cell transplant. All receptors derive from a girl between 2 and 10 years old with congenital amegakaryocytic thrombocytopenia, due to receive a stem cell transplant.

This clonotype was counted between two and nine times. The gene calls are TRBV9 and TRBJ2-1; D is unresolved. CDR1 is SGDLS, CDR2 YYNGEE, per germline. Deletions cut 4 bases from V and 6 bases from J, with 11 bases between. CDR3 length equals 13 residues. The CDR3 sequence: CASSLNFLNEQFF. The CDR3 DNA sequence: TGTGCCAGCAGCCTCAACTTCCTCAATGAGCAGTTCTTC.

The chain uses TRBV18 and TRBJ2-1; 9 bases are shared with TRBD2. J gave up 3 bases and V 3 bases, and 6 bases lay outside the gene matches. Germline lookup yields CDR1 KGHSH and CDR2 LQKENI. The CDR3 is 16 amino acids. In DNA form, the CDR3 reads TGTGCCAGCTCACCTCCTCTAGCGGGAAGCTACAATGAGCAGTTCTTC. Residues: CASSPPLAGSYNEQFF.

At least ten counts were recorded for this clonotype. This chain uses TRBV12-3 or TRBV12-4 with TRBJ2-3; the D is unclear. The CDR3 extends over 13 amino acids. V was cut by 5 bases and J by 2 bases, with 8 bases left in between. DNA for the CDR3: TGTGCCAGCAGTCTAAGTACCACAGATACGCAGTATTTT. This gives the protein CASSLSTTDTQYF.

This clonotype was counted many times. This chain joins TRBV25-1 and TRBJ2-3; D uncertain. This CDR3 has 10 residues. Trimming pared 7 bases from V and 3 bases from J, leaving 2 bases between. In germline, CDR1 is MGHDK, CDR2 SYGVNS. The chain's CDR3 is CASKTDTQYF. DNA of the CDR3: TGTGCCAGCAAGACAGATACGCAGTATTTT. The full variable domain, completed using reference TRBV25-1 and TRBJ2-3, is EADIYQTPRYLVIGTGKKITLECSQTMGHDKMYWYQQDPGMELHLIHYSYGVNSTEKGDLSSESTVSRIRTEHFPLTLESARPSHTSQYLCASKTDTQYFGPGTRLTVL.

This clonotype was seen repeatedly, ten times or more. V gene TRBV4-2 combines with J gene TRBJ2-3, with D tentatively TRBD1 or TRBD2 (6 bases each). V lost 0 bases and J 2 bases, leaving 15 bases between the germline ends. Per the germline V gene, CDR1 is LGHNA and CDR2 is YNFKEQ. The CDR3 runs to 17 residues. As DNA, the CDR3 is TGTGCCAGCAGCCAAGATCCGGGGGCGGGGCTCACAGATACGCAGTATTTT. Translating gives CASSQDPGAGLTDTQYF.

The sample holds a few counts of this clonotype. The chain combines TRBV20-1 with TRBJ2-4, with D perhaps given as TRBD1 or TRBD2 (5 bases each). Germline loops: CDR1 DFQATT, CDR2 SNEGSKA (reference sequence). V was trimmed by 2 bases and J by 2 bases, leaving 13 bases between them. CDR3 length equals 15 residues. For the CDR3, the DNA is TGCAGTGCTAGAAGAGGGGCGTTAACCAAAAACATTCAGTACTTC. It is translated as CSARRGALTKNIQYF.

This clonotype was recorded at least ten times. This chain links TRBV9 with TRBJ2-3; no definite D call. Germline lookup yields CDR1 SGDLS and CDR2 YYNGEE. CDR3 length: 12 amino acids. Between the trimmed V and J ends, which lost 0 bases and 4 bases, there was a span of 3 bases. The CDR3 bases are TGTGCCAGCAGCGTAGGTGCAGATACGCAGTATTTT. This codes for CASSVGADTQYF.

Regarding this clonotype: It may be a read error: a sequence one base away is much more abundant. The chain couples TRBV5-1 to TRBJ2-7; D is possibly TRBD1 (5 bases). This CDR3 region has 17 residues. Looked up from germline, CDR1 is SGHRS and CDR2 is YFSETQ. V was trimmed by 5 bases and J by 1 base, leaving 22 bases between them. The CDR3 sequence is CASSLGAFAFPSYEQYF. The CDR3 coding sequence is TGCGCCAGCAGTCTTGGGGCATTTGCGTTCCCTTCCTACGAGCAGTACTTC.

This clonotype was counted many times. The chain is built from TRBV20-1 and TRBJ1-6, with D uncertain. Trimming left V 0 bases short and J 3 bases short, with 6 bases between. Germline V gene sequence: CDR1 DFQATT, CDR2 SNEGSKA (reference sequence). The CDR3 is 14 amino acids. In DNA, the CDR3 is TGCAGTGCTAGAGATGGCAGCTATAATTCACCCCTCCACTTT. Translating gives CSARDGSYNSPLHF.

This clonotype has ten or more counts. The rearrangement joins TRBV20-1 to TRBJ2-3; TRBD2 matches 14 bases. The CDR3 has 17 amino acids. J lost 5 bases, V lost 3 bases, and 10 bases had no gene match. In germline, CDR1 is DFQATT, CDR2 SNEGSKA (reference sequence). The CDR3 DNA is TGCAGTGCTAGTACGGTGGGACTAGCGGGAGCGGGAGATACGCAGTATTTT. Translated, it gives CSASTVGLAGAGDTQYF.

This clonotype was observed many times. V gene TRBV7-9 combines with J gene TRBJ1-1; D not resolved. Per germline, CDR1 SEHNR and CDR2 FQNEAQ (reference sequence). This CDR3 comprises 13 residues. V was cut by 3 bases and J by 6 bases, with 11 bases left in between. CDR3 region: CASSLRSLAEAFF. The CDR3 nucleotides read TGTGCCAGCAGCTTGCGGAGTCTCGCTGAAGCTTTCTTT.

The chain couples TRBV11-1 to TRBJ2-1; 13 nucleotides line up with TRBD2. Germline CDR1 and CDR2: SGHAT and FQDESV (reference sequence). The J segment lost 2 bases and the V segment lost 5 bases, leaving 9 bases of the junction unmatched. This CDR3 spans 18 amino acids. The CDR3 loop reads CASSPRLAGGLAYNEQFF. The CDR3 DNA is TGTGCCAGCAGCCCCCGACTAGCGGGAGGACTAGCCTACAATGAGCAGTTCTTC.

This clonotype came up many times. The chain is built from TRBV29-1 and TRBJ1-3, with D perhaps matching TRBD1 (6 bases). The CDR3 has 13 residues. Trimming left V 5 bases short and J 3 bases short, with 11 bases between. Germline V gene lookup returns CDR1 SQVTM and CDR2 ANQGSEA. In nucleotides, the CDR3 is TGCAGCGTTTCGACAGGTGGTGGAAACACCATATATTTT. It translates to CSVSTGGGNTIYF.

In this sample, this clonotype turned up many times. The genes are TRBV7-2 and TRBJ1-2; D unresolved. The CDR3 totals 14 residues. CDR1 SGHTA and CDR2 FQGNSA come from the germline V gene. V was clipped by 2 bases and J by 4 bases, with 11 bases between them. CDR3 nucleotide sequence: TGTGCCAGCAGCTTACCGGGCCAGGCCTATGGCTACACCTTC. Its translation: CASSLPGQAYGYTF.

The CDR3 reads CACTTPKRGTETQYF. CDR3 nucleotide sequence: TGTGCCTGCACCACCCCCAAACGGGGTACAGAGACCCAGTACTTC. The chain employs TRBV3-1 and TRBJ2-5, with D possibly being TRBD2 (5 bases). V gave up 11 bases and J gave up 4 bases, with 23 bases separating them. In germline, CDR1 is LGHDT, CDR2 YNNKEL (reference sequence). This CDR3 is built from 15 residues.

This rearrangement joins TRBV7-9 to TRBJ2-1; D is unclear. The germline CDR1 and CDR2 sequences are SEHNR and FQNEAQ (reference sequence). Trimming pared 4 bases from V and 8 bases from J, leaving 9 bases between. CDR3 length: 12 amino acids. In nucleotides, the CDR3 is TGTGCCAGCAGCTCAGCGAAATATGAGCAGTTCTTC. Its protein is CASSSAKYEQFF.

This clonotype was counted ten times or more. This sequence joins TRBV5-1 and TRBJ2-1, with 10 nucleotides matching TRBD1. V lost 4 bases and J lost 7; bases outside the gene matches: 11. The CDR3 has 16 amino acids. Germline CDR1 is SGHRS and CDR2 is YFSETQ. The CDR3 is CASSIWDRGIGNEQFF. The CDR3 DNA sequence: TGCGCCAGCAGCATATGGGACAGGGGAATCGGGAATGAGCAGTTCTTC. The full variable domain, with the rest looked up from reference TRBV5-1 and TRBJ2-1, is KAGVTQTPRYLIKTRGQQVTLSCSPISGHRSVSWYQQTPGQGLQFLFEYFSETQRNKGNFPGRFSGRQFSNSRSEMNVSTLELGDSALYLCASSIWDRGIGNEQFFGPGTRLTVL.

The rearrangement links TRBV5-1 to TRBJ2-2; the D gene is possibly TRBD1 (6 bases). The CDR3 loop spans 13 amino acids. The germline V gene encodes CDR1 SGHRS and CDR2 YFSETQ. The V gene lost 2 bases and the J gene lost 6 bases, with 8 bases spanning the gap. The CDR3 nucleotides read TGCGCCAGCAGCTTCGGACAGTCCGGGGAGCTGTTTTTT. The encoded protein is CASSFGQSGELFF.

The genes are TRBV6-1 and TRBJ2-7; D gene ambiguous. Germline lookup yields CDR1 MNHNS and CDR2 SASEGT. This CDR3 comprises 15 residues. Trimming stripped 5 bases from V and 2 bases from J, with 16 bases between. The CDR3 loop reads CASSPPPSGAYEQYF. In nucleotides, the CDR3 is TGTGCCAGCAGTCCCCCCCCTAGTGGGGCCTACGAGCAGTACTTC.

This clonotype was counted between two and nine times. The chain links TRBV15 to TRBJ2-3; tentative D call: TRBD2 (6 bases). CDR1 and CDR2 from the germline V gene are LNHNV and YYDKDF (reference sequence). The V and J ends lost 2 bases and 2 bases respectively, with 11 bases between them. The CDR3 consists of 15 residues. CDR3 in amino acids: CATSRRREFTDTQYF. The CDR3 bases are TGTGCCACCAGCAGACGACGGGAGTTCACAGATACGCAGTATTTT.

In the case of this clonotype: It may be a read error: a sequence one base away is much more abundant. The chain employs TRBV6-5 and TRBJ1-4; D might be TRBD1 (6 bases). Germline V gene data show CDR1 as MNHEY and CDR2 as SVGAGI. The ends were cut back, 4 bases at V and 7 bases at J, with 22 bases in the middle. This CDR3 has 17 amino acids. As DNA, the CDR3 is TGTGCCAGCAGTTCCCACAAAACAGGGACTCGAGGTGAAAAACTGTTTTTT. This sequence encodes CASSSHKTGTRGEKLFF.

In regard to this clonotype: A clone one base away is much larger, so this may be a read error. The chain links TRBV29-1 to TRBJ2-7, with a possible D match to TRBD2 (5 bases). The CDR3 has 12 residues. In germline, CDR1 is SQVTM, CDR2 ANQGSEA. The CDR3 spells CGVGQDFYEQYF. The CDR3 nucleotides are TGCGGCGTAGGGCAGGACTTCTACGAGCAGTACTTC.

The chain combines TRBV16 with TRBJ2-7; D is perhaps TRBD2 (5 bases). This CDR3 has 15 amino acids. Germline-derived CDR1 and CDR2 are KGHSY and FQNENV. Trimming took off 0 bases at V and 0 bases at J, with 9 bases between the two ends. The CDR3 DNA reads TGTGCCAGCAGCCAATCTTTAACTAGCTCCTACGAGCAGTACTTC. It specifies CASSQSLTSSYEQYF.

This clonotype has at least ten counts. The V call is TRBV29-1, the J call TRBJ1-1, with D uncertain. The CDR3 is 9 residues long. V shed 7 bases and J shed 3 bases, with 3 bases lying between them. Germline CDR1 and CDR2: SQVTM and ANQGSEA. CDR3 sequence reads: CSDDTEAFF. CDR3 DNA sequence: TGCAGCGATGACACTGAAGCTTTCTTT.

Comment on this clonotype: This may arise from a read error, as a much more abundant clone is one base away. This chain uses TRBV20-1 with TRBJ1-2, with D possibly being TRBD1 (6 bases). This CDR3 has 11 amino acids. Germline lookup yields CDR1 DFQATT and CDR2 SNEGSKA (reference sequence). CDR3 sequence: CSAWGRNGDTF. Here the CDR3 DNA reads TGCAGTGCTTGGGGGCGGAATGGCGACACCTTC.

The chain is built from TRBV20-1 and TRBJ1-5; D is perhaps TRBD1 (6 bases). Looked up from germline, CDR1 is DFQATT and CDR2 is SNEGSKA (reference sequence). The CDR3 sequence is 15 residues long. Trimming took 1 base from V and 2 from J, leaving 12 bases between them. The CDR3 reads CSARVRGQGNQPQHF. The DNA for the CDR3 is TGCAGTGCTAGAGTCCGGGGACAAGGCAATCAGCCCCAGCATTTT.

This clonotype was seen repeatedly, ten times or more. The chain employs TRBV5-1 and TRBJ2-1; 9 bases line up with TRBD2. Unmatched junction bases numbered 7, after V lost 6 bases and J lost 3 bases. Looked up from germline, CDR1 is SGHRS and CDR2 is YFSETQ. The CDR3 consists of 15 residues. This CDR3 is CASKISSGDYNEQFF. For the CDR3, the DNA is TGCGCCAGCAAAATCTCTAGCGGGGACTACAATGAGCAGTTCTTC.